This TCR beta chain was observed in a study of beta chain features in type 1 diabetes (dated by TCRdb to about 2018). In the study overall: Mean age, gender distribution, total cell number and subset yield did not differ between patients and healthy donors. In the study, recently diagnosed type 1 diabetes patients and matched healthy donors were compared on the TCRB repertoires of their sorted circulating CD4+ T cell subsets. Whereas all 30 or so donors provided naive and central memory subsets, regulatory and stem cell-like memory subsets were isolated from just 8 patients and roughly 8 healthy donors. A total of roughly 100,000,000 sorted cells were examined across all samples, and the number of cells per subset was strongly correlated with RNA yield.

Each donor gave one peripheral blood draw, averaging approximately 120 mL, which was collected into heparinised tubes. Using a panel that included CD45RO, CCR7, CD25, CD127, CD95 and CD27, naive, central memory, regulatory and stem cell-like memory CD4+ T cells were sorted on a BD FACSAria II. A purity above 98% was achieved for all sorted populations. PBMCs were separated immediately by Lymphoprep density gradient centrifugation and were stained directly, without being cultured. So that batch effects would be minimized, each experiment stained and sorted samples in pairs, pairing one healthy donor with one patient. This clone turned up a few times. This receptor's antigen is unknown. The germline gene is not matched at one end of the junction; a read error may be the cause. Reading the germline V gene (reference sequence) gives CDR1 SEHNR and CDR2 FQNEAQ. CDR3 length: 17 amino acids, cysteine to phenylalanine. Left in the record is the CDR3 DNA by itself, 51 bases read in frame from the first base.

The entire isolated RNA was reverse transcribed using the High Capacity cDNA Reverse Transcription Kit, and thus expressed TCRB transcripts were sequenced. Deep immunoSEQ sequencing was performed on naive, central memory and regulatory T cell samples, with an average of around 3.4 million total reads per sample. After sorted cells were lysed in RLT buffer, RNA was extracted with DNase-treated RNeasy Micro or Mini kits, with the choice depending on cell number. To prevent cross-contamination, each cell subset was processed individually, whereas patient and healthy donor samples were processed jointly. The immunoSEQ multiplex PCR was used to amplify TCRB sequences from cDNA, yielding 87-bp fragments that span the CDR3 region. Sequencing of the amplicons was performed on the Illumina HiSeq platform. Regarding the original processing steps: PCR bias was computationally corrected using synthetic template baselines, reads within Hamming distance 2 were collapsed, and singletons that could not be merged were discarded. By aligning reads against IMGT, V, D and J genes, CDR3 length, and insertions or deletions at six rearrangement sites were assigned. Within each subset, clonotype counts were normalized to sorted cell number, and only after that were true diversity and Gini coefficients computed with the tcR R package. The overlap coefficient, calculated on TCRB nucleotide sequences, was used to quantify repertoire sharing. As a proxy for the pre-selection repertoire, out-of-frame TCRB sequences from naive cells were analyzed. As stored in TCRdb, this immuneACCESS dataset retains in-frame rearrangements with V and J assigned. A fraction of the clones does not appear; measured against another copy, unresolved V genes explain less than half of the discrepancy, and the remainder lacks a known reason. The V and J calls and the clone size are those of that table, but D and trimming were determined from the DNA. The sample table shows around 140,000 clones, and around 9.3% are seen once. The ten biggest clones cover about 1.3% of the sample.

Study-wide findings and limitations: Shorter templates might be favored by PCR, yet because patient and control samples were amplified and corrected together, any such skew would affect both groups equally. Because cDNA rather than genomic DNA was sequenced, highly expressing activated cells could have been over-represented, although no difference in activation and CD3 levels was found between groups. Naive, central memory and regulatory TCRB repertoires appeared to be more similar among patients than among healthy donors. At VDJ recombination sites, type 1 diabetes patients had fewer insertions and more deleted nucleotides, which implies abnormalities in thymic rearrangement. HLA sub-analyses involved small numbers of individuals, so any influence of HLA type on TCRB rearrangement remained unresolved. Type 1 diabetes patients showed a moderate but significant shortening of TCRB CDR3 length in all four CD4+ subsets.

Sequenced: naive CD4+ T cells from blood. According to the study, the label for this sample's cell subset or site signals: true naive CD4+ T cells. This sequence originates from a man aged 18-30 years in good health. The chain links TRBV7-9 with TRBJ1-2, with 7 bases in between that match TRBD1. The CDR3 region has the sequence CASSQDSDRAKIYGYTF. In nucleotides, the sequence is TGCGCCAGCAGCCAAGATTCCGACAGGGCAAAAATCTATGGCTACACCTTC. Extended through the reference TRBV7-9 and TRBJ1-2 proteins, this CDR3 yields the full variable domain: DTGVSQNPRHKITKRGQNVTFRCDPISEHNRLYWYRQTLGQGPEFLTYFQNEAQLEKSRLLSDRFSAERPKGSFSTLEIQRTEQGDSAMYLCASSQDSDRAKIYGYTFGSGTRLTVV.